A single sample gave rise to the 21 T cell receptor beta chains below, sequenced in a study of T cells in Graves' hyperthyroidism and ophthalmopathy. RNA transcripts provided the source from which TCR beta CDR3 regions were amplified. Carried out on the TCR CDR3, a first-round RT-PCR used the HTBI primer set. One entry per CDR3 protein results from TCRdb running MiXCR on the multiplex PCR reads. The repertoire consists of 500,000 to 700,000 distinct CDR3 sequences, with approximately 16% occurring once and the leading ten covering about 20%. The sample consisted of blood. These receptor sequences come from a woman aged 18 to 35 with Graves' hyperthyroidism.

This clonotype was seen only a few times. The chain links TRBV4-1 to TRBJ1-1; the D is unclear. Per germline, CDR1 MGHRA and CDR2 YSYEKL. Trimming took off 7 bases at V and 3 bases at J, with 9 bases between the two ends. The CDR3 has 12 amino acids. In DNA, the CDR3 is TGCGCCAGCACCGGGCCGGACACTGAAGCTTTCTTT. It specifies CASTGPDTEAFF.

The rearrangement joins TRBV7-8 to TRBJ2-5; D is unclear. CDR3 length: 15 residues. Germline assignment: CDR1 SGHVS and CDR2 FQNEAQ. V was pared by 5 bases and J by 1 base, with 14 bases between. The CDR3 bases are TGTGCCAGCAGCAAAACACTCCCGATCCAAGAGACCCAGTACTTC. Translation gives CASSKTLPIQETQYF.

The chain is built from TRBV29-1 and TRBJ1-1, with D perhaps TRBD1 (5 bases). Looked up from germline, CDR1 is SQVTM and CDR2 is ANQGSEA. The ends were cut back, 6 bases at V and 1 base at J, with 12 bases in the middle. This CDR3 has 13 amino acids. The DNA of the CDR3 is TGCAGCGTGGGGGGACTGCGGAACACTGAAGCTTTCTTT. This translates into CSVGGLRNTEAFF.

The genes are TRBV30 and TRBJ1-6; D gene unclear. The germline CDR1 and CDR2 sequences are GTSNPN and SVGIG (reference sequence). The CDR3 spans 14 residues. Trimming pared 8 bases from V and 1 base from J, leaving 12 bases between. In DNA, the CDR3 is TGTGCCGCTGCGGGATTGTCCTATAATTCACCCCTCCACTTT. This encodes CAAAGLSYNSPLHF.

The chain has TRBV12-3 or TRBV12-4 and TRBJ1-6; D possibly corresponds to TRBD1 (5 bases). V lost 6 bases and J lost 8, with 14 bases in between. This CDR3 is 14 amino acids long. This CDR3 reads CASRVAGNYSPLHF. Written as DNA, the CDR3 is TGTGCCAGCAGGGTGGCAGGGAATTATTCACCCCTCCACTTT.

The table lists this clonotype with many counts. The CDR3 sequence is CSALPGGLNTEAFF. The CDR3 bases are TGCAGTGCCTTACCCGGGGGGCTGAACACTGAAGCTTTCTTT. V usage is TRBV20-1 and J usage is TRBJ1-1; D possibly corresponds to TRBD1 (6 bases). V was clipped by 6 bases and J by 0 bases, with 14 bases between them. Germline-derived CDR1 and CDR2 are DFQATT and SNEGSKA (reference sequence). The CDR3 has 14 residues.

The V gene is TRBV7-2, the J gene TRBJ2-2; 9 bases are a match to TRBD1. The ends lost 7 bases at V and 3 bases at J; junction bases unmatched: 18. The germline CDR1 and CDR2 sequences are SGHTA and FQGNSA. This CDR3 spans 19 amino acids. In DNA, the CDR3 is TGTGCCAGCACCGAAGGGACAGGGTGGCGCTTCGGGGACACCGGGGAGCTGTTTTTT. As protein: CASTEGTGWRFGDTGELFF. Variable domain in full (rest from reference TRBV7-2 and TRBJ2-2): GAGVSQSPSNKVTEKGKDVELRCDPISGHTALYWYRQSLGQGLEFLIYFQGNSAPDKSGLPSDRFSAERTGGSVSTLTIQRTQQEDSAVYLCASTEGTGWRFGDTGELFFGEGSRLTVL.

The chain uses TRBV12-3 or TRBV12-4 and TRBJ1-1; perhaps TRBD1 as D (5 bases). V was shortened by 4 bases and J by 6 bases, with 9 bases between the two germline ends. The CDR3 has 12 residues. The CDR3 nucleotides are TGTGCCAGCAGTTCTTACAGGTCTGAAGCTTTCTTT. It codes for CASSSYRSEAFF.

This clonotype was observed many times. The chain is built from TRBV6-1 and TRBJ2-1, with 7 nucleotides matching TRBD1. The CDR3 consists of 16 residues. CDR1 and CDR2 from the germline V gene are MNHNS and SASEGT. The ends lost 6 bases at V and 4 bases at J; junction bases unmatched: 12. The CDR3 spells CASSLVQGHSYNEQFF. In DNA, the CDR3 is TGTGCCAGCAGCCTAGTACAGGGGCACTCGTACAATGAGCAGTTCTTC.

The chain combines TRBV6-1 with TRBJ2-7; 9 positions match TRBD2. The ends lost 8 bases at V and 0 bases at J; junction bases unmatched: 5. The CDR3 runs 14 residues. Germline CDR1 MNHNS, CDR2 SASEGT. CDR3 protein: CASEIAGVSYEQYF. Here the CDR3 DNA reads TGTGCCAGCGAGATAGCGGGGGTCTCCTACGAGCAGTACTTC.

Many counts were recorded for this clonotype. The J gene is TRBJ2-1, the V gene TRBV3-1; D gene ambiguous. Trimming left V 4 bases short and J 4 bases short, with 17 bases between. The CDR3 consists of 16 residues. The germline V gene encodes CDR1 LGHDT and CDR2 YNNKEL (reference sequence). CDR3 loop: CASSPTPKLRYNEQFF. The CDR3 DNA is TGTGCCAGCAGCCCCACCCCAAAACTCCGATACAATGAGCAGTTCTTC.

The V and J genes are TRBV5-1 and TRBJ1-6; D remains unclear. This CDR3 region has 13 residues. The V gene's germline CDR1 is SGHRS and CDR2 YFSETQ. V was clipped by 0 bases and J by 6 bases, with 4 bases between them. CDR3 loop: CASSLGTNSPLHF. The CDR3, as DNA: TGCGCCAGCAGCTTGGGAACTAATTCACCCCTCCACTTT.

This clonotype was observed at least ten times. The genes are TRBV12-3 or TRBV12-4 and TRBJ1-5, with 9 bases identical to TRBD1. CDR3 length equals 15 residues. With V trimmed by 4 bases and J by 3 bases, 4 bases remained unmatched. The CDR3 here is CASSSGQGNNQPQHF. The CDR3 DNA follows: TGTGCCAGCAGTTCGGGACAGGGAAACAATCAGCCCCAGCATTTT.

This clonotype was seen repeatedly, ten times or more. The chain is built from TRBV11-2 and TRBJ1-1; no definite D call. Germline CDR1 SGHAT, CDR2 FQNNGV. V lost 1 base and J 3 bases, leaving 6 bases between the germline ends. The CDR3 is 13 residues long. In DNA, the CDR3 is TGTGCCAGCAGCTTAGTCCGAGACACTGAAGCTTTCTTT. Protein product: CASSLVRDTEAFF.

Of note for this clonotype: At one boundary the junction diverges from the germline segment, which might be a read error. This chain joins TRBV2 and TRBJ2-2; possible D gene TRBD2, 7 bases. CDR1 and CDR2 (germline): SNHLY, FYNNEI. The CDR3 is 15 residues long. Written as DNA, the CDR3 is TGTGGCAGCAAGGAGAGGGGGGGGAACACCGGGGAGCTGTTTTTT. Encoded protein: CGSKERGGNTGELFF.

Regarding this clonotype: This may be a read error: a much more frequent sequence differs by one nucleotide. The chain combines TRBV28 with TRBJ2-6; D not certain. There are 16 residues in the CDR3. From germline, CDR1 is MDHEN and CDR2 SYDVKM. The CDR3 spells CASSFERVTGTNVLTF. The CDR3 DNA follows: TGTGCCAGCAGTTTTGAACGCGTGACTGGGACCAACGTCCTGACTTTC. Drawing the rest from reference TRBV28 and TRBJ2-6, the complete variable domain is DVKVTQSSRYLVKRTGEKVFLECVQDMDHENMFWYRQDPGLGLRLIYFSYDVKMKEKGDIPEGYSVSREKKERFSLILESASTNQTSMYLCASSFERVTGTNVLTFGAGSRLTVL.

This clonotype was seen ten or more times. V gene TRBV6-5 combines with J gene TRBJ2-3; D call uncertain. CDR1 and CDR2 (germline): MNHEY, SVGAGI. V gave up 2 bases and J gave up 4 bases, with 7 bases separating them. The CDR3 totals 13 residues. The CDR3 reads CASSYSLADTQYF. CDR3 in DNA: TGTGCCAGCAGTTACAGCCTCGCAGATACGCAGTATTTT.

This clonotype was recorded once. This chain links TRBV4-1 with TRBJ1-2; D might be TRBD1 (6 bases). Germline V gives CDR1 MGHRA, CDR2 YSYEKL. The CDR3 covers 14 residues. Deletions cut 0 bases from V and 6 bases from J, with 11 bases between. The CDR3 nucleotides read TGCGCCAGCAGCCAAGACAGGGGCTCGGATGGCTACACCTTC. Translated, it gives CASSQDRGSDGYTF.

This clonotype has only a few counts. The chain joins TRBV3-1 to TRBJ1-1; perhaps TRBD1 as D (5 bases). Germline V gives CDR1 LGHDT, CDR2 YNNKEL (reference sequence). V was pared by 3 bases and J by 4 bases, with 12 bases between. The CDR3 has 14 amino acids. CDR3 nucleotides: TGTGCCAGCAGCCAGCCCCAGGGACGCACTGAAGCTTTCTTT. As protein: CASSQPQGRTEAFF.

This clonotype was found a few times. V usage is TRBV6-2 or TRBV6-3 and J usage is TRBJ1-2; no clear D. CDR1 is MNHEY, CDR2 SVGEGT, per germline. The CDR3 is 11 residues long. V was clipped by 4 bases and J by 6 bases, with 6 bases between them. The CDR3 here is CASSSGDGYTF. CDR3 coding DNA: TGTGCCAGCAGTTCTGGGGATGGCTACACCTTC.

This clonotype has a count of ten or more. The chain carries TRBV12-3 or TRBV12-4 and TRBJ1-4; D is unclear. The ends were cut back, 7 bases at V and 4 bases at J, with 4 bases in the middle. CDR3 size: 11 residues. The CDR3 spells CASTLNEKLFF. The CDR3 DNA follows: TGTGCCAGCACCCTTAATGAAAAACTGTTTTTT.